The clone carrying this T cell receptor beta chain was detected once. The data originate from a study of blood T cell repertoires in COVID-19. The wider study: COVID-19 samples collected from the United States, Italy and Spain covered acute and convalescent phases. T cells, B-cell-depleted T cells, or PBMCs provided the cDNA or gDNA that served as material.

In the original processing: Amplifying reference gene primers gave estimates of nucleated cell counts. Only in-frame clones appear in the TCRdb table, and some are missing; sequencing was by immunoSEQ multiplex PCR. D and trimming come from the DNA, and the V and J calls and clone size come from that table. The sample lists about 190,000 clones, roughly 89% occurring once. The CDR3 spans 16 residues. The J segment lost 3 bases and the V segment lost 4 bases, leaving 5 bases of the junction unmatched. Germline assignment: CDR1 SGHRS and CDR2 YFSETQ. The chain couples TRBV5-1 to TRBJ2-2; the match to TRBD2 covers 11 bases. This TCR was sampled from a woman younger than 30 who had recovered from COVID-19. Sequences were obtained from peripheral blood. The CDR3, as DNA: TGCGCCAGCAGCGTCTCTAGCGGGGGGTACACCGGGGAGCTGTTTTTT. Its protein product is CASSVSSGGYTGELFF.